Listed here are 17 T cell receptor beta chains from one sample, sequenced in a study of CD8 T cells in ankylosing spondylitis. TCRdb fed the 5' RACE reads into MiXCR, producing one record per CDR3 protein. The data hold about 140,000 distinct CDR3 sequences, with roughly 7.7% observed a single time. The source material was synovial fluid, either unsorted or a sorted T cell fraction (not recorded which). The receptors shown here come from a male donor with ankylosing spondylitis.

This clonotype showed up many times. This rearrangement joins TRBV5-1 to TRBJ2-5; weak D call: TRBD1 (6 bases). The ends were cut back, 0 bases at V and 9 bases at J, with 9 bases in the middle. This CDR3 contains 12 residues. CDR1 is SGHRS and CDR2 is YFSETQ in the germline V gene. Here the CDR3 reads CASSLAPGAQYF. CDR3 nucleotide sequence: TGCGCCAGCAGCTTGGCCCCAGGGGCCCAGTACTTC.

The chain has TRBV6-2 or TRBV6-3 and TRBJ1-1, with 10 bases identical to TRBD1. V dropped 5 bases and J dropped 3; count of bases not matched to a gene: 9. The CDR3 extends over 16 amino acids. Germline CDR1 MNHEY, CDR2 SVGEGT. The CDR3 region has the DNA TGTGCCAGCAGTGGGCCGGGACAGGGGAGTGACACTGAAGCTTTCTTT. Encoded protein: CASSGPGQGSDTEAFF.

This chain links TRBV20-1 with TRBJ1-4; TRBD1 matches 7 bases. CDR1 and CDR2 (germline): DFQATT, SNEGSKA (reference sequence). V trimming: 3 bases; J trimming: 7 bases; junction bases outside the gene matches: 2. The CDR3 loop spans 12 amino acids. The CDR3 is CSARWDSEKLFF. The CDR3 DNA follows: TGCAGTGCTAGGTGGGACAGTGAAAAACTGTTTTTT.

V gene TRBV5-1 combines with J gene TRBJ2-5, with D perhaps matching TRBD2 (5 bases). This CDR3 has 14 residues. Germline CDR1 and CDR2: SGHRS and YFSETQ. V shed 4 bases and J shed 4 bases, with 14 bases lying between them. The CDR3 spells CASSPPGRRETQYF. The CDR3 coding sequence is TGCGCCAGCAGCCCCCCGGGGAGAAGAGAGACCCAGTACTTC.

The CDR3: CASSYGSNQPQHF. The CDR3 DNA is TGTGCCAGCAGTTACGGGAGCAATCAGCCCCAGCATTTT. The J gene is TRBJ1-5, the V gene TRBV6-5; D gene uncertain. The length of the CDR3 is 13 residues. Germline-derived CDR1 and CDR2 are MNHEY and SVGAGI. Trimming removed 2 bases at V and 1 base at J, with 3 bases between.

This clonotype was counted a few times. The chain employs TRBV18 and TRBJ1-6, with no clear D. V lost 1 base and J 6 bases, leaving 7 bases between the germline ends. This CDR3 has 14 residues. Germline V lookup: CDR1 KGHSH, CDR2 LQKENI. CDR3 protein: CASSPQSGNSPLHF. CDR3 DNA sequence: TGTGCCAGCTCACCACAGTCGGGTAATTCACCCCTCCACTTT.

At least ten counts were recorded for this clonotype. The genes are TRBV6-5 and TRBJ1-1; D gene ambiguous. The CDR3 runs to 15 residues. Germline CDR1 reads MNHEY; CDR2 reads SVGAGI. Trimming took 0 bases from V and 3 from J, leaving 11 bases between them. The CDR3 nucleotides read TGTGCCAGCAGTTACTCATACCCAGTCGACACTGAAGCTTTCTTT. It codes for CASSYSYPVDTEAFF.

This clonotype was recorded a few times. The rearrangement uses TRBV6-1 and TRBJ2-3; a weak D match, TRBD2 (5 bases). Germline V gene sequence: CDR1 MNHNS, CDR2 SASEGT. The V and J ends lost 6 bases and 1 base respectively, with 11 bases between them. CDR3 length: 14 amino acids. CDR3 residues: CASRGYSGTDTQYF. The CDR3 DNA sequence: TGTGCCAGCAGGGGGTATAGCGGCACAGATACGCAGTATTTT.

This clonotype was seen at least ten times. CDR3 in DNA: TGTGCCAGCAGTTTAGTTGGCAGGGGACAAGATACGCAGTATTTT. Translating it yields CASSLVGRGQDTQYF. The gene calls are TRBV28 and TRBJ2-3; a possible D gene is TRBD1 (6 bases). Germline CDR1 is MDHEN and CDR2 is SYDVKM. The CDR3 length is 15 residues. V lost 2 bases, J lost 5 bases, and 14 bases lay in between.

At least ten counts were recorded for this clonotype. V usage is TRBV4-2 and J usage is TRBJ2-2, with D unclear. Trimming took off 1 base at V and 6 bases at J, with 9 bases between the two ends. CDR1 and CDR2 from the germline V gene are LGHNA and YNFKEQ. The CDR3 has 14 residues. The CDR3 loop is CASSQGRWPGELFF. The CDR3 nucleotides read TGTGCCAGCAGCCAAGGCCGGTGGCCCGGGGAGCTGTTTTTT.

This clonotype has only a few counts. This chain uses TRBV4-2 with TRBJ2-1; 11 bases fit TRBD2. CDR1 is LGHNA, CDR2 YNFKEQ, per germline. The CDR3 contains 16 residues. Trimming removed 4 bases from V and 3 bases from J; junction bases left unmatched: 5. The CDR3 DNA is TGTGCCAGCAGCCCCCGGGGGACTAGCGGCTACAATGAGCAGTTCTTC. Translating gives CASSPRGTSGYNEQFF.

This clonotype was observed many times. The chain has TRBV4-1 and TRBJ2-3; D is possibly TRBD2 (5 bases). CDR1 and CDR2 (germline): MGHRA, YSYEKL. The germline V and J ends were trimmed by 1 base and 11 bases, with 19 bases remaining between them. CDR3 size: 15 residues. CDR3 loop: CASSQVESSGSRQYF. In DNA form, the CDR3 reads TGCGCCAGCAGCCAAGTCGAGTCGTCGGGATCGAGGCAGTATTTT.

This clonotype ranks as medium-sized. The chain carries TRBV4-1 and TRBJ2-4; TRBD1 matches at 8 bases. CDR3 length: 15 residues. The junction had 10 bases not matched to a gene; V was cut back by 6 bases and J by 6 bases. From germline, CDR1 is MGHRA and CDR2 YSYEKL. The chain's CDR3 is CASRRSDREGNIQYF. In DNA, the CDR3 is TGCGCCAGCAGAAGATCGGACAGGGAAGGAAACATTCAGTACTTC.

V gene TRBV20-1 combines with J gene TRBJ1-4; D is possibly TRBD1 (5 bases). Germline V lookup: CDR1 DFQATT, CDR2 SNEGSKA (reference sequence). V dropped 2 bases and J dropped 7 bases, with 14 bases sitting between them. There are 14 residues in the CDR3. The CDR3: CSARSAPGGEKLFF. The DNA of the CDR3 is TGCAGTGCTAGATCAGCTCCGGGGGGTGAAAAACTGTTTTTT.

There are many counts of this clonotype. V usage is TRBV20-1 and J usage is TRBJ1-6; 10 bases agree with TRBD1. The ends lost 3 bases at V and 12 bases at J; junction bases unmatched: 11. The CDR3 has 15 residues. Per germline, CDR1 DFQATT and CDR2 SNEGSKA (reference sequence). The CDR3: CSASLRDRGILPLHF. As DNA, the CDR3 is TGCAGTGCTAGTTTAAGGGACAGGGGCATACTACCCCTCCACTTT.

The chain's CDR3 is CASTYREWPNTEAFF. CDR3 nucleotides: TGTGCCAGCACCTACCGGGAGTGGCCGAACACTGAAGCTTTCTTT. The chain couples TRBV25-1 to TRBJ1-1; no firm D call. Germline-derived CDR1 and CDR2 are MGHDK and SYGVNS. The CDR3 consists of 15 residues. Trimming took 7 bases from V and 1 from J, leaving 16 bases between them.

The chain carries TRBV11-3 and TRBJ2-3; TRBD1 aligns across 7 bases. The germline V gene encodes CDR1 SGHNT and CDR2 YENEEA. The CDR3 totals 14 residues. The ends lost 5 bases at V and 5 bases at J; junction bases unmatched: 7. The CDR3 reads CASSLTGIGDTQYF. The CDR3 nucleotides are TGTGCCAGCAGCCTGACAGGGATAGGAGATACGCAGTATTTT.